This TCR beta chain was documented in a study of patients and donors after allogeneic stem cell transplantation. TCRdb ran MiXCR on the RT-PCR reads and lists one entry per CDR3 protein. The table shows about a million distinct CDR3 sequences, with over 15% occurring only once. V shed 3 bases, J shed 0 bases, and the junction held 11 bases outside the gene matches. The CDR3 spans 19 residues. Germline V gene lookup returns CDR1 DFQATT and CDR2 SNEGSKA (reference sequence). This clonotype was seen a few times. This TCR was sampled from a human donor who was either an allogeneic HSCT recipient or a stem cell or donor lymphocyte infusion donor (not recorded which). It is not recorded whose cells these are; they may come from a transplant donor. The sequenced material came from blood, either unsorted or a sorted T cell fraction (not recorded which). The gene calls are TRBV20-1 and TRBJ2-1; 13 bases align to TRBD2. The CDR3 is CSARHSGTSGISSYNEQFF. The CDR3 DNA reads TGCAGTGCTAGGCATTCGGGGACTAGCGGGATAAGCTCCTACAATGAGCAGTTCTTC.